The T cell receptor (beta chain) under discussion was sequenced for a study of a mutant IDH1 vaccine in newly diagnosed glioma. V lost 6 bases and J lost 2, with 14 bases in between. This CDR3 region has 14 residues. Germline CDR1 reads MNHEY; CDR2 reads SVGAGI. For this clone: The antigen is unknown.

Only in-frame clones appear in the TCRdb table, and some are missing; sequencing was by immunoSEQ multiplex PCR. The data contain more than 25,000 clones, about nine tenths of them seen just once; the ten biggest clones take up about 3.1%. Stated time point: week 5, during vaccination. Topical imiquimod accompanied each vaccine dose, which consisted of 300 ug of mutant IDH1 20-mer peptide. This TCR derives from a woman between 40 and 55 years old with glioma. Some clones in this sample may be carry-over from other donors' samples. The specimen comprised peripheral blood mononuclear cells (PBMCs), sampled from a glioma patient whose treatment included an IDH1 peptide vaccine. The chain employs TRBV6-5 and TRBJ2-7; a weak D match, TRBD1 (6 bases). The CDR3 protein is CASSPPGQPYEQYF. The DNA for the CDR3 is TGTGCCAGCAGCCCCCCCGGACAGCCCTACGAGCAGTACTTC.